This T cell receptor (beta chain) derives from a study of identical twins. General study points: For out-of-frame alpha sequences shared by twins, low generation probability was in excess. Conclusions were drawn cross-sectionally by statistical analysis, without following the same donors.

With regard to this clonotype: Antigen: not known.

Germline values: CDR1 SNHLY, CDR2 FYNNEI. The CDR3 covers 18 residues. Using its own MiXCR run on the 5' RACE reads, TCRdb lists one record per CDR3 protein. The table has 500,000 or so distinct CDR3 sequences, 13% to 15% seen once. This same sample was also part of a study on yellow fever vaccine responses in identical twins.

The specimen was CD4+ T cells sorted from blood. The genes are TRBV2 and TRBJ2-5; 11 nucleotides match TRBD2. The sequence was obtained from a woman aged 18-29 years in good health. The CDR3 nucleotides are TGTACCATCAGCCCCGTGGGTAGCGGGAGGGCCTGGGAGGAGACCCAGTACTTC. Amino acid sequence: CTISPVGSGRAWEETQYF.